The present TCR beta chain was sequenced within a study of blood T cell repertoires in COVID-19. J was trimmed by 9 bases and V by 6 bases; bases with no gene match: 4. Per the germline V gene, CDR1 is SQVTM and CDR2 is ANQGSEA. The CDR3 totals 11 residues. The data were produced by immunoSEQ multiplex PCR, yet TCRdb's version contains in-frame clones alone and is incomplete. The sample holds roughly 35,000 clones, roughly 90% seen once. Sample: peripheral blood. This TCR was recovered from a man in his 60s with active COVID-19. The genes are TRBV29-1 and TRBJ2-1; TRBD2 matches at 8 bases. The CDR3 DNA is TGCAGCGTAGGACTAGCAGCTGAGCAGTTCTTC. The encoded protein is CSVGLAAEQFF.